The 32 T cell receptor beta chains listed next were all sequenced from one sample in a study of cytomegalovirus exposure and HLA in healthy donors. Primers: 60 Vbeta forward and 13 Jbeta reverse. Libraries were prepared by immunoSEQ multiplex PCR; TCRdb keeps only in-frame clonotypes and omits some of them. Of roughly 56,000 clones in the sample, about 89% were seen once. Input material: PBMCs. The receptors shown here come from a young man in good health and CMV-seronegative.

The chain has TRBV18 and TRBJ1-6, with 10 nucleotides matching TRBD1. The V segment lost 6 bases and the J segment 7 bases; nucleotides outside the gene matches: 9. Germline V gene data show CDR1 as KGHSH and CDR2 as LQKENI. The CDR3 totals 16 residues. The CDR3 is CASSLDRGRVNSPLHF. DNA of the CDR3: TGTGCCAGCTCCCTTGACAGGGGGCGAGTCAATTCACCCCTCCACTTT.

V and J are TRBV19 and TRBJ2-4; D might be TRBD2 (6 bases). Trimming shortened V by 5 bases and J by 1 base, and 9 bases separated the two germline ends. The germline gives CDR1 LNHDA, CDR2 SQIVND (reference sequence). This CDR3 comprises 14 residues. The CDR3 sequence: CASSQAGAKNIQYF. CDR3 nucleotides: TGTGCCAGTAGTCAGGCGGGGGCCAAAAACATTCAGTACTTC.

The chain's CDR3 is CASSRGGEYNSPLHF. DNA for the CDR3: TGTGCCAGCAGCCGGGGAGGCGAATATAATTCACCCCTCCACTTT. The gene calls are TRBV6-5 and TRBJ1-6; D call uncertain. Germline values: CDR1 MNHEY, CDR2 SVGAGI. The CDR3 runs 15 residues. Deletions cut 6 bases from V and 4 bases from J, with 13 bases between.

The CDR3 loop is CASFEGQGGYTF. The CDR3 DNA sequence: TGTGCCAGCTTCGAGGGACAGGGTGGCTACACCTTC. The V and J genes are TRBV7-8 and TRBJ1-2, with 9 bases matching TRBD1. The CDR3 covers 12 residues. Germline V gene sequence: CDR1 SGHVS, CDR2 FQNEAQ. The V gene end was trimmed by 8 bases and the J gene end by 7 bases; junction bases not matched to a gene: 5.

The chain has TRBV6-5 and TRBJ2-7; perhaps TRBD2 as D (5 bases). CDR1 and CDR2 (germline): MNHEY, SVGAGI. The V and J ends lost 4 bases and 2 bases respectively, with 12 bases between them. CDR3 length equals 14 residues. CDR3 bases: TGTGCCAGCAGTTTAGGACTCCTTGCCTACGAGCAGTACTTC. It yields the protein CASSLGLLAYEQYF.

The rearrangement uses TRBV10-3 and TRBJ2-2; 11 nucleotides agree with TRBD1. The germline V gene has CDR1 ENHRY and CDR2 SYGVKD. Unmatched junction bases numbered 2, after V lost 8 bases and J lost 0 bases. The CDR3 is 15 amino acids. The CDR3 region has the DNA TGTGCCATCCAGGGACAGGGGGCGAACACCGGGGAGCTGTTTTTT. Its translation is CAIQGQGANTGELFF.

This chain joins TRBV18 and TRBJ2-7; D is possibly TRBD2 (6 bases). The CDR3 loop spans 15 amino acids. The germline V and J ends were trimmed by 3 bases and 2 bases, with 14 bases remaining between them. Germline-derived CDR1 and CDR2 are KGHSH and LQKENI. This CDR3 reads CASSPGAGRTYEQYF. As DNA, the CDR3 is TGTGCCAGCTCACCCGGTGCGGGGAGGACCTACGAGCAGTACTTC.

The chain uses TRBV4-1 and TRBJ2-7; 11 bases map to TRBD2. Germline V gives CDR1 MGHRA, CDR2 YSYEKL. Trimming at V came to 3 bases and at J to 1 base, leaving 5 bases not matched to a gene. The CDR3 has 16 residues. CDR3: CASSQPTSGVSYEQYF. The CDR3 bases are TGCGCCAGCAGCCAGCCGACTAGCGGGGTTTCCTACGAGCAGTACTTC.

The V call is TRBV2, the J call TRBJ2-2, with a tentative D call TRBD2 (5 bases). The germline V gene encodes CDR1 SNHLY and CDR2 FYNNEI. The CDR3 sequence is 14 residues long. Deletions cut 5 bases from V and 4 bases from J, with 11 bases between. DNA for the CDR3: TGTGCCAGCAGTAGGGAGCCGAGCACCGGGGAGCTGTTTTTT. This gives the protein CASSREPSTGELFF.

The rearrangement joins TRBV28 to TRBJ1-1; D is uncertain. Trimming left V 7 bases short and J 4 bases short, with 4 bases between. The V gene's germline CDR1 is MDHEN and CDR2 SYDVKM. The CDR3 has 10 amino acids. The CDR3: CASTGTEAFF. CDR3 DNA sequence: TGTGCCAGCACAGGCACTGAAGCTTTCTTT.

The chain carries TRBV7-8 and TRBJ2-5, with a weak D call TRBD2 (5 bases). CDR1 and CDR2 from the germline V gene are SGHVS and FQNEAQ. The V end was cut by 7 bases, the J end by 5 bases, with 17 bases between. There are 14 residues in the CDR3. CDR3 region: CASTLGASPETQYF. DNA for the CDR3: TGTGCCAGCACCCTCGGCGCTAGCCCGGAGACCCAGTACTTC.

The V and J genes are TRBV10-3 and TRBJ1-2; weak D call: TRBD1 (6 bases). Trimming removed 6 bases from V and 3 bases from J, with 17 bases in between. Germline assignment: CDR1 ENHRY and CDR2 SYGVKD. The CDR3 is 15 residues long. CDR3 region: CAISLTGRLDYGYTF. The CDR3 coding sequence is TGTGCCATCAGCCTGACAGGACGACTTGACTATGGCTACACCTTC.

This clone was seen a single time. This chain connects TRBV10-3 to TRBJ2-1; D uncertain. The V end lost 1 base, the J end lost 3 bases, and 4 bases lay between the germline ends. Germline V gene data show CDR1 as ENHRY and CDR2 as SYGVKD. This CDR3 contains 13 residues. The CDR3 nucleotides read TGTGCCATCAGTGAGTACGGCTACAATGAGCAGTTCTTC. This encodes CAISEYGYNEQFF.

V gene TRBV4-2 combines with J gene TRBJ2-1; TRBD2 agrees at 10 bases. Germline V gene data show CDR1 as LGHNA and CDR2 as YNFKEQ. The V segment lost 4 bases and the J segment 7 bases; nucleotides outside the gene matches: 7. The CDR3 extends over 15 amino acids. As DNA, the CDR3 is TGTGCCAGCAGCCCCGGGACTAGCGCTATAAATGAGCAGTTCTTC. Translation: CASSPGTSAINEQFF.

The chain recombines TRBV30 with TRBJ1-1; maybe TRBD1 (5 bases). Trimming took 2 bases from V and 8 from J, leaving 21 bases between them. This CDR3 is 15 amino acids long. CDR1 is GTSNPN and CDR2 is SVGIG in the germline V gene (reference sequence). CDR3: CAWSPQGAGKIEAFF. The CDR3, as DNA: TGTGCCTGGAGTCCCCAGGGCGCAGGGAAGATCGAAGCTTTCTTT.

The table lists this clone with a count of one. The J gene is TRBJ2-7, the V gene TRBV5-1; TRBD2 aligns across 8 bases. This CDR3 comprises 15 residues. CDR1 is SGHRS and CDR2 is YFSETQ in the germline V gene. J lost 4 bases, V lost 6 bases, and 12 bases had no gene match. The chain's CDR3 is CASTRGLAGDYEQYF. In DNA, the CDR3 is TGCGCCAGCACCCGCGGTCTAGCGGGCGATTACGAGCAGTACTTC.

This chain uses TRBV6-4 with TRBJ2-5; D remains unclear. The CDR3 length is 16 residues. V gave up 2 bases and J gave up 5 bases, with 18 bases separating them. CDR1 and CDR2 from the germline V gene are MRHNA and SNTAGT. CDR3 coding DNA: TGTGCCAGCAGTGACCCCCGTTTAAGGAGTTGGGAGACCCAGTACTTC. Residues: CASSDPRLRSWETQYF.

V usage is TRBV7-8 and J usage is TRBJ2-7, with TRBD1 matching over 9 bases. J gave up 10 bases and V 5 bases, and 15 bases lay outside the gene matches. CDR3 length: 15 amino acids. CDR1 and CDR2 from the germline V gene are SGHVS and FQNEAQ. CDR3 in amino acids: CASSPWGQGSQGQYF. For the CDR3, the DNA is TGTGCCAGCAGCCCCTGGGGACAGGGTAGCCAGGGCCAGTACTTC.

This chain links TRBV9 with TRBJ1-6; 7 bases fit TRBD1. Germline V gene data show CDR1 as SGDLS and CDR2 as YYNGEE. The CDR3 sequence is 15 residues long. J gave up 2 bases and V 4 bases, and 3 bases lay outside the gene matches. For the CDR3, the DNA is TGTGCCAGCAGCCCCCAGGGGGCCTATAATTCACCCCTCCACTTT. This codes for CASSPQGAYNSPLHF. Complete variable domain (other parts from reference TRBV9 and TRBJ1-6): DSGVTQTPKHLITATGQRVTLRCSPRSGDLSVYWYQQSLDQGLQFLIQYYNGEERAKGNILERFSAQQFPDLHSELNLSSLELGDSALYFCASSPQGAYNSPLHFGNGTRLTVT.

CDR3 bases: TGTGCCAGCAGCCCTGGACTAGCCCCATGGGAGACCCAGTACTTC. Translating gives CASSPGLAPWETQYF. The rearrangement joins TRBV7-6 to TRBJ2-5, with 8 bases that match TRBD2. The CDR3 sequence is 15 residues long. Losses at the gene ends were 5 bases for V and 5 bases for J; bases not matched to a gene: 10. The germline gives CDR1 SGHVS, CDR2 FNYEAQ.

V usage is TRBV6-1 and J usage is TRBJ1-2; 10 nucleotides align to TRBD1. The junction had 7 bases not matched to a gene; V was cut back by 1 base and J by 8 bases. This CDR3 is 15 amino acids long. Germline V gene sequence: CDR1 MNHNS, CDR2 SASEGT. The CDR3 DNA is TGTGCCAGCAGTGAAGAAGGGACAGGGGATTACGGCTACACCTTC. Translating gives CASSEEGTGDYGYTF.

The CDR3 nucleotides read TGTGCCAGCAGCTTCAAGGGACTAGCGGGCTACAATGAGCAGTTCTTC. Protein: CASSFKGLAGYNEQFF. The chain combines TRBV11-3 with TRBJ2-1, with 12 nucleotides matching TRBD2. This CDR3 comprises 16 residues. With 3 bases clipped from V and 3 bases from J, the junction kept 3 bases outside the gene matches. Per germline, CDR1 SGHNT and CDR2 YENEEA. Full variable domain (remainder filled in from reference TRBV11-3 and TRBJ2-1): EAGVVQSPRYKIIEKKQPVAFWCNPISGHNTLYWYLQNLGQGPELLIRYENEEAVDDSQLPKDRFSAERLKGVDSTLKIQPAELGDSAVYLCASSFKGLAGYNEQFFGPGTRLTVL.

The chain employs TRBV18 and TRBJ1-1; TRBD1 agrees at 7 bases. The V and J ends lost 8 bases and 1 base, in that order; junction bases with no gene match: 4. Germline V gene sequence: CDR1 KGHSH, CDR2 LQKENI. This CDR3 has 13 residues. The CDR3 sequence: CASARDRNTEAFF. CDR3 bases: TGTGCCAGCGCCCGGGACAGGAACACTGAAGCTTTCTTT.

This chain connects TRBV25-1 to TRBJ2-7, with no clear D. The CDR3 has 11 amino acids. Per germline, CDR1 MGHDK and CDR2 SYGVNS. Trimming stripped 6 bases from V and 0 bases from J, with 3 bases between. CDR3 DNA sequence: TGTGCCAGCAGAGCCTCCTACGAGCAGTACTTC. This gives the protein CASRASYEQYF.

This rearrangement joins TRBV25-1 to TRBJ1-3; 7 positions agree with TRBD1. Losses at the gene ends were 5 bases for V and 2 bases for J; bases not matched to a gene: 6. The CDR3 is made up of 15 amino acids. CDR1 is MGHDK and CDR2 is SYGVNS in the germline V gene. The CDR3 nucleotides are TGTGCCAGCAGTCCTCCCGACAGGGCTGGAAACACCATATATTTT. This translates into CASSPPDRAGNTIYF.

The gene calls are TRBV5-1 and TRBJ1-1; TRBD1 aligns across 10 bases. CDR3 size: 14 residues. Germline CDR1 is SGHRS and CDR2 is YFSETQ. V gave up 4 bases and J gave up 4 bases; unmatched junction bases: 4. In nucleotides, the CDR3 is TGCGCCAGCAGCCCTGGACAGGGGGGCACTGAAGCTTTCTTT. It yields the protein CASSPGQGGTEAFF.

This clone has only one observation. J is TRBJ2-5 and V is TRBV9; 7 positions agree with TRBD2. The CDR3 covers 16 residues. Trimming cost V 0 bases and J 4 bases; bases outside gene matches: 9. The germline V gene has CDR1 SGDLS and CDR2 YYNGEE. The CDR3 sequence is CASSVEGAGVAETQYF. As DNA, the CDR3 is TGTGCCAGCAGCGTAGAAGGGGCGGGGGTGGCAGAGACCCAGTACTTC.

The chain combines TRBV6-5 with TRBJ2-2; 13 bases align to TRBD2. The CDR3 spans 13 residues. V lost 8 bases to trimming and J lost 8 bases; unmatched junction nucleotides: 2. Germline V gene data show CDR1 as MNHEY and CDR2 as SVGAGI. CDR3 amino acids: CASGLAGVGELFF. CDR3 nucleotide sequence: TGTGCCAGCGGACTAGCGGGGGTGGGGGAGCTGTTTTTT.

The chain couples TRBV6-5 to TRBJ1-5; D is ambiguous. Trimming pared 2 bases from V and 4 bases from J, leaving 6 bases between. The CDR3 sequence is 13 residues long. CDR1 is MNHEY and CDR2 is SVGAGI in the germline V gene. The CDR3 reads CASSYTLNQPQHF. The CDR3 DNA reads TGTGCCAGCAGTTACACTTTGAATCAGCCCCAGCATTTT.

CDR3: CASSTSAVFPYEQYF. CDR3 bases: TGTGCCAGCAGTACTTCCGCGGTCTTCCCCTACGAGCAGTACTTC. This chain joins TRBV6-5 and TRBJ2-7; D uncertain. Trimming removed 5 bases from V and 2 bases from J, with 16 bases in between. The CDR3 has 15 amino acids. Germline CDR1 is MNHEY and CDR2 is SVGAGI.

The chain carries TRBV6-4 and TRBJ2-3, with 11 bases that match TRBD1. The CDR3 is made up of 14 amino acids. V lost 3 bases to trimming and J lost 4 bases; unmatched junction nucleotides: 0. Germline V gives CDR1 MRHNA, CDR2 SNTAGT. This CDR3 reads CASSEGQGADTQYF. As DNA, the CDR3 is TGTGCCAGCAGTGAGGGACAGGGGGCAGATACGCAGTATTTT.

As to this clone: One junction end does not reproduce the germline sequence, and a read error may be involved. The chain links TRBV13 to TRBJ1-3, with D unclear. The CDR3 covers 11 residues. CDR1 is PRHDT, CDR2 FYEKMQ, per germline (reference sequence). CDR3 in DNA: TGTGCGAGCACATCTGGAAACACCATATATTTT. It encodes CASTSGNTIYF.